The sequence of this TCR beta chain was determined in a study of OX40 agonist ivuxolimab in advanced cancers. Sequencing was performed with immunoSEQ multiplex PCR; in TCRdb, only in-frame clones are kept and a portion is missing. The table records 72,000 or so clones, just over 85% of them present only once. The sample consisted of CD4+ or CD8+ T cells sorted from blood, taken in a trial of the OX40 agonist ivuxolimab. This TCR was recovered from an adult with an advanced solid tumor such as melanoma, head and neck, liver or kidney cancer.

For the CDR3, the DNA is TGTGCCAGCAGTCATCGGGGAGCCTACGAGCAGTACTTC. It yields the protein CASSHRGAYEQYF. The chain links TRBV7-8 to TRBJ2-7, with D possibly matching TRBD2 (5 bases). The germline V and J ends were trimmed by 6 bases and 2 bases, with 11 bases remaining between them. The germline gives CDR1 SGHVS, CDR2 FQNEAQ. The CDR3 loop spans 13 amino acids.